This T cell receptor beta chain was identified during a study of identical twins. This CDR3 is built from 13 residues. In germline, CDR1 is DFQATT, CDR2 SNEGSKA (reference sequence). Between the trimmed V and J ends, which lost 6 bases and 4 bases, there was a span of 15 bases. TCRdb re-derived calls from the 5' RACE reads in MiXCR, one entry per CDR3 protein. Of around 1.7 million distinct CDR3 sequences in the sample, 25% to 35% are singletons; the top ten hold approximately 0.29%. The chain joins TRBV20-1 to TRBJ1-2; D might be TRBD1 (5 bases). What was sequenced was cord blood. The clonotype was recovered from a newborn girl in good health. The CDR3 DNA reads TGCAGTGCCCGGGGCCAAGGGCGCTATGGCTACACCTTC. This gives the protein CSARGQGRYGYTF.